A single sample is the source of the 8 T cell receptor beta chains below, sequenced in a study of blood T cell repertoires in COVID-19. The assay was immunoSEQ multiplex PCR, and TCRdb's table has in-frame clones only and misses some. The sample consists of under 150,000 clones, around 81% of them appearing once. The specimen sequenced was peripheral blood. Every receptor here comes from an older woman with active or convalescent COVID-19.

V usage is TRBV9 and J usage is TRBJ1-1; 11 nucleotides match TRBD1. The length of the CDR3 is 14 residues. Germline trimming cut 5 bases from V and 4 bases from J; bases unmatched to any gene: 4. Germline V gives CDR1 SGDLS, CDR2 YYNGEE. CDR3 DNA sequence: TGTGCCAGCAGGGGGACAGGGGGGACCACTGAAGCTTTCTTT. Its protein product is CASRGTGGTTEAFF.

The chain couples TRBV19 to TRBJ1-6; 7 nucleotides align to TRBD1. J gave up 8 bases and V 5 bases, and 6 bases lay outside the gene matches. The CDR3 is made up of 14 amino acids. From germline, CDR1 is LNHDA and CDR2 SQIVND (reference sequence). This CDR3 is CASSLTGWDSPLHF. CDR3 nucleotides: TGTGCCAGTAGTCTGACAGGGTGGGATTCACCCCTCCACTTT.

CDR3 in amino acids: CASSPGASGSYNEQFF. CDR3 in DNA: TGTGCCAGCAGCCCCGGGGCTAGCGGTTCCTACAATGAGCAGTTCTTC. This chain joins TRBV11-2 and TRBJ2-1; 7 positions agree with TRBD2. The CDR3 contains 16 residues. Germline lookup yields CDR1 SGHAT and CDR2 FQNNGV. V lost 5 bases and J lost 1; bases outside the gene matches: 8.

The CDR3 region has the DNA TGTGCCAGCAGCTTAGCGACGGGACAGAACACTGAAGCTTTCTTT. Translated, it gives CASSLATGQNTEAFF. The V and J genes are TRBV7-8 and TRBJ1-1, with D possibly matching TRBD1 (6 bases). The germline V and J ends were trimmed by 0 bases and 1 base, with 9 bases remaining between them. The germline V gene has CDR1 SGHVS and CDR2 FQNEAQ. This CDR3 has 15 residues.

This clone was seen only a few times. The chain recombines TRBV24-1 with TRBJ2-2; tentative D call: TRBD2 (5 bases). Germline assignment: CDR1 KGHDR and CDR2 SFDVKD. Trimming took 0 bases from V and 4 from J, leaving 8 bases between them. The CDR3 extends over 15 amino acids. CDR3 sequence: CATSDLRGTTGELFF. In DNA form, the CDR3 reads TGTGCCACCAGTGATTTGCGGGGAACCACCGGGGAGCTGTTTTTT.

This chain uses TRBV7-2 with TRBJ1-5, with D perhaps TRBD1 (6 bases). Germline V gene sequence: CDR1 SGHTA, CDR2 FQGNSA. The CDR3 covers 16 residues. Trimming pared 6 bases from V and 4 bases from J, leaving 19 bases between. The chain's CDR3 is CASRPRTGPGNQPQHF. For the CDR3, the DNA is TGTGCCAGCAGACCCCGCACAGGGCCGGGAAATCAGCCCCAGCATTTT.

The genes are TRBV5-1 and TRBJ1-1; D is possibly TRBD1 (6 bases). Trimming took off 0 bases at V and 1 base at J, with 16 bases between the two ends. Germline lookup yields CDR1 SGHRS and CDR2 YFSETQ. The CDR3 runs 17 residues. CDR3 sequence: CASSLVHSPTGNTEAFF. CDR3 DNA: TGCGCCAGCAGCTTGGTCCATAGTCCGACAGGGAACACTGAAGCTTTCTTT.

The rearrangement joins TRBV29-1 to TRBJ1-1, with no clear D. CDR1 is SQVTM and CDR2 is ANQGSEA in the germline V gene. Trimming removed 7 bases at V and 3 bases at J, with 6 bases between. There are 10 residues in the CDR3. The DNA of the CDR3 is TGCAGCGCCCGGGACACTGAAGCTTTCTTT. Protein product: CSARDTEAFF.